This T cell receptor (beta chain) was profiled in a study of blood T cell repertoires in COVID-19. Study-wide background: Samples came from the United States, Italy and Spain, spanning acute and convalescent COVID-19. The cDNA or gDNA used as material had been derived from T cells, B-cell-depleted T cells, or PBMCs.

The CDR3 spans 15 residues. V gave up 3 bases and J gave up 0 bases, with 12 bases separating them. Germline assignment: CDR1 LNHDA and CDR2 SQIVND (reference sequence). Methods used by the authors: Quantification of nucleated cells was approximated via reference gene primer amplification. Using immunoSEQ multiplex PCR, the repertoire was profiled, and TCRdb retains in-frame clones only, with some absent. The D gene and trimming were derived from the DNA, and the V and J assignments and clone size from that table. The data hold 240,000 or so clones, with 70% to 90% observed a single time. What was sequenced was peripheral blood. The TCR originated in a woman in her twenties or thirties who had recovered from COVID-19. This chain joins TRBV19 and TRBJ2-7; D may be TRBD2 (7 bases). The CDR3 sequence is CASSIVGGHSYEQYF. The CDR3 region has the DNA TGTGCCAGTAGTATTGTCGGGGGGCACTCCTACGAGCAGTACTTC.